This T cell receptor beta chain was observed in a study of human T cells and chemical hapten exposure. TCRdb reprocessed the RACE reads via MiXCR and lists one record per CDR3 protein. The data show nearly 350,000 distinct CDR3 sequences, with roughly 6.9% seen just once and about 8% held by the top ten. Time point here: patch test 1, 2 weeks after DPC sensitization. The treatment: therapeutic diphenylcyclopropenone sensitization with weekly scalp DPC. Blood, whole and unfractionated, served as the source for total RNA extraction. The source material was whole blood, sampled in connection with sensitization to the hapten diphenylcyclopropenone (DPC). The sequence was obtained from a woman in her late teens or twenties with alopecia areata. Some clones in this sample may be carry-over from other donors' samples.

CDR3 coding DNA: TGCGCCAGCAGCCCCAACGGCGATCCGAGCCATGGCTACACCTTC. Its translation: CASSPNGDPSHGYTF. The V call is TRBV5-1, the J call TRBJ1-2; D is ambiguous. Germline assignment: CDR1 SGHRS and CDR2 YFSETQ. The V end lost 4 bases, the J end lost 6 bases, and 19 bases lay between the germline ends. The CDR3 is 15 residues long.